Detailed here is one TCR beta chain. Its antigen remains unknown. One junction end disagrees with the germline gene, perhaps due to a read error. MiXCR was run by TCRdb on the reads, yielding one entry per CDR3 protein. The table shows 750,000 to 950,000 distinct CDR3 sequences, with around 29% occurring only once. The data stem from a study of T cell repertoires in cytomegalovirus infection. Study-wide background: The authors relied on CMV epitopes, both recently identified HLA-C-restricted and well-studied HLA-B-restricted. Indications of both CMV infection and matching HLA type were provided by public TCR beta signatures. General study findings and limits: The ex vivo response showed dominance by HLA-C-restricted CMV-specific TCR beta clonotypes.

The material was cultured CD8+ T cells from PBMCs, obtained from culture after CMV antigen stimulation. The receptor was isolated from a human donor in good health (CMV status not recorded). Some clones in this sample may be carry-over from other donors' samples.

CDR3 sequence: CASSTGQGHALNTGVLFF. CDR3 in DNA: TGTGCCAGCAGTACGGGACAGGGCCACGCATTGAACACCGGGGTGCTGTTTTTT. J is TRBJ2-2 and V is TRBV6-5; 9 bases line up with TRBD1. The CDR3 extends over 18 amino acids. Germline V gene sequence: CDR1 MNHEY, CDR2 SVGAGI.